Shown below are 2 T cell receptor beta chains from a single sample sequenced in a study of blood T cell repertoires in COVID-19. Assay: immunoSEQ multiplex PCR; the TCRdb copy retains only in-frame clones and omits some. The table records around 40,000 clones, roughly nine tenths of them present only once. Sequencing input: peripheral blood. Receptor source: a human donor in a cohort sampled during active COVID-19.

This clone was found once. The V and J genes are TRBV6-5 and TRBJ1-2, with D tentatively TRBD1 (5 bases). V lost 3 bases, J lost 8 bases, and 19 bases lay in between. Germline V gives CDR1 MNHEY, CDR2 SVGAGI. The CDR3 has 15 residues. CDR3 in DNA: TGTGCCAGCAGTTATGTTGCGGGACCTTCGGCCGGCTACACCTTC. This codes for CASSYVAGPSAGYTF.

The V call is TRBV4-2, the J call TRBJ2-2; 12 nucleotides line up with TRBD2. V dropped 2 bases and J dropped 6; count of bases not matched to a gene: 7. This CDR3 spans 17 amino acids. Germline V gene data show CDR1 as LGHNA and CDR2 as YNFKEQ. CDR3 DNA sequence: TGTGCCAGCAGCCAATTCCTAGCGGGGGGGCCCTCCGGGGAGCTGTTTTTT. It encodes CASSQFLAGGPSGELFF.